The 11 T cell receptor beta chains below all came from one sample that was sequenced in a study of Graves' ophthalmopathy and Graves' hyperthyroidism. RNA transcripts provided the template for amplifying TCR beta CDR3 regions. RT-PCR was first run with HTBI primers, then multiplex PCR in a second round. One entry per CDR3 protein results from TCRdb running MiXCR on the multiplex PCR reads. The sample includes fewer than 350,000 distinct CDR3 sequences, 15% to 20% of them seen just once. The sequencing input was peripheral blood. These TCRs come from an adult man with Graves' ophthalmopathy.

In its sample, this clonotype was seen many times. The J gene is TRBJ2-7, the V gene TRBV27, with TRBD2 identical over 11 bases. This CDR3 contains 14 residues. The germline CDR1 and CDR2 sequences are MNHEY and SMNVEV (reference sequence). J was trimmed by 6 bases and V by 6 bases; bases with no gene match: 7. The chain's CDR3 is CASRIAGGPSEQYF. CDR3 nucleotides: TGTGCCAGCAGAATAGCGGGAGGGCCGTCCGAGCAGTACTTC.

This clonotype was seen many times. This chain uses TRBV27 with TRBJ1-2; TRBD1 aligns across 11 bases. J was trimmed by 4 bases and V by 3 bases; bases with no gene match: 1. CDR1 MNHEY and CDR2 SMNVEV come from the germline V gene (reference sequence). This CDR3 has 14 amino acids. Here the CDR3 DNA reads TGTGCCAGCAGTTTCGGGACAGGGGGCTATGGCTACACCTTC. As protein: CASSFGTGGYGYTF.

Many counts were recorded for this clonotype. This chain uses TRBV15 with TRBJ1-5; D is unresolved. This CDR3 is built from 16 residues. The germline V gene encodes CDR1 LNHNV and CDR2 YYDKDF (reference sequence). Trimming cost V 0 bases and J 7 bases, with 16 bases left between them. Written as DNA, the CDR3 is TGTGCCACCAGCAGAGATGGTGGGTCCTCAGGCCAGCCCCAGCATTTT. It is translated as CATSRDGGSSGQPQHF. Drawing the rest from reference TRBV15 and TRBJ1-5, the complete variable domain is DAMVIQNPRYQVTQFGKPVTLSCSQTLNHNVMYWYQQKSSQAPKLLFHYYDKDFNNEADTPDNFQSRRPNTSFCFLDIRSPGLGDTAMYLCATSRDGGSSGQPQHFGDGTRLSIL.

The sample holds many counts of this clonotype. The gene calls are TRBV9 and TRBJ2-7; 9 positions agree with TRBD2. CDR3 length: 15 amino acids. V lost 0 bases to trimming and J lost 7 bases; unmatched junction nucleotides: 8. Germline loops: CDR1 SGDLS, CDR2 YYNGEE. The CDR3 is CASSVVLAGPREQYF. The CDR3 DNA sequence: TGTGCCAGCAGCGTAGTTCTAGCGGGACCCCGGGAGCAGTACTTC. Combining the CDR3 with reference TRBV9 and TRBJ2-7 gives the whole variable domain DSGVTQTPKHLITATGQRVTLRCSPRSGDLSVYWYQQSLDQGLQFLIQYYNGEERAKGNILERFSAQQFPDLHSELNLSSLELGDSALYFCASSVVLAGPREQYFGPGTRLTVT.

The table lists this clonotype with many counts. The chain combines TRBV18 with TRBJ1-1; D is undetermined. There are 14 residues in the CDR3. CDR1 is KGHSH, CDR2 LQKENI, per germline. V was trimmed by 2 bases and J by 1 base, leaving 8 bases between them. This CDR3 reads CASSPIARNTEAFF. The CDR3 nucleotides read TGTGCCAGCTCACCAATTGCCAGGAACACTGAAGCTTTCTTT. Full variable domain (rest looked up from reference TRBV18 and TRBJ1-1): NAGVMQNPRHLVRRRGQEARLRCSPMKGHSHVYWYRQLPEEGLKFMVYLQKENIIDESGMPKERFSAEFPKEGPSILRIQQVVRGDSAAYFCASSPIARNTEAFFGQGTRLTVV.

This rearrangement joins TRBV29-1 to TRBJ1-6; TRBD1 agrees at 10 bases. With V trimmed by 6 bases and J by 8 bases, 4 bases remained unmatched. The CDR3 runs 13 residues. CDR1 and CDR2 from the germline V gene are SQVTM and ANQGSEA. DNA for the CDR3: TGCAGCGTGAGAGGACAGGGGGATTCACCCCTCCACTTT. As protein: CSVRGQGDSPLHF. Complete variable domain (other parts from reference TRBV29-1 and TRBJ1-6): SAVISQKPSRDICQRGTSLTIQCQVDSQVTMMFWYRQQPGQSLTLIATANQGSEATYESGFVIDKFPISRPNLTFSTLTVSNMSPEDSSIYLCSVRGQGDSPLHFGNGTRLTVT.

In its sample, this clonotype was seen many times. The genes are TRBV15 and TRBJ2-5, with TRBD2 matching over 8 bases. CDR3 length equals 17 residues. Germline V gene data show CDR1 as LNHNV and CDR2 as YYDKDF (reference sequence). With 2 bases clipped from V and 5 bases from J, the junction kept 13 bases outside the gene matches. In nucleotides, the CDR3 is TGTGCCACCAGCAGACCCGAACCGGCGGGGGGTGGTGAGACCCAGTACTTC. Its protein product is CATSRPEPAGGGETQYF.

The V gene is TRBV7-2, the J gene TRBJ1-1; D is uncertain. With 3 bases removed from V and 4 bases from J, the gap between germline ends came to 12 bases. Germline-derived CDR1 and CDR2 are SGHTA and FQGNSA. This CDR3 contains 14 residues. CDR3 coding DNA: TGTGCCAGCAGCTTTGATCGGATCGGCACTGAAGCTTTCTTT. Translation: CASSFDRIGTEAFF. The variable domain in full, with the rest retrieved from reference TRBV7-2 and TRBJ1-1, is GAGVSQSPSNKVTEKGKDVELRCDPISGHTALYWYRQSLGQGLEFLIYFQGNSAPDKSGLPSDRFSAERTGGSVSTLTIQRTQQEDSAVYLCASSFDRIGTEAFFGQGTRLTVV.

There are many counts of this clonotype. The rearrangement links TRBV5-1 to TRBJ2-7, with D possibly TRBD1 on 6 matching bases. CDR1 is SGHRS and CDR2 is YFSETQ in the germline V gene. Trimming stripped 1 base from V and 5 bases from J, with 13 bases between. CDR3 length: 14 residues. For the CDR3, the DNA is TGCGCCAGCAGCTTGTCAAGGGGGACCCACGAGCAGTACTTC. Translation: CASSLSRGTHEQYF. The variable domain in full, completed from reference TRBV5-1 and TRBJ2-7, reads KAGVTQTPRYLIKTRGQQVTLSCSPISGHRSVSWYQQTPGQGLQFLFEYFSETQRNKGNFPGRFSGRQFSNSRSEMNVSTLELGDSALYLCASSLSRGTHEQYFGPGTRLTVT.

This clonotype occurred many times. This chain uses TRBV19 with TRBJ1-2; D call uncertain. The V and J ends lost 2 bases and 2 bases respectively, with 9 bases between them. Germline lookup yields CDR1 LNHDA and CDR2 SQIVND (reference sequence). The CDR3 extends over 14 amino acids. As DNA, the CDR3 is TGTGCCAGTAGTATAACAGCCAGGAACTATGGCTACACCTTC. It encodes CASSITARNYGYTF.

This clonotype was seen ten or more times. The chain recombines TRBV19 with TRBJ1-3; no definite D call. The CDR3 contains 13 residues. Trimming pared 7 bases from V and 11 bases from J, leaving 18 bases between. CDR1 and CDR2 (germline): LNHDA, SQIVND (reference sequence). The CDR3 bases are TGTGCCAGTACCGGTTGGACGGAGAATGCCATATATTTT. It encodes CASTGWTENAIYF.